These T cell receptor beta chains were read from a single sample in a study of OX40 agonist ivuxolimab in advanced cancers. Libraries were prepared by immunoSEQ multiplex PCR; TCRdb keeps only in-frame clonotypes and omits some of them. This sample has more than 60,000 clones, with roughly 91% found just once. The source material was CD4+ or CD8+ T cells sorted from blood, sampled in a trial of the OX40 agonist ivuxolimab. These receptors were obtained from an adult with an advanced solid tumor such as melanoma, head and neck, liver or kidney cancer. Each CDR3 is given with its conserved first and last residue. The order of the fields is CDR3 protein, CDR3 DNA, V gene, J gene, clone size, D gene. The D gene is left open where the match is weak. Not every row has a clone size; where given, it reads once, few, many or a size class.

CASSPRQGAGANVLTF,TGTGCCAGTAGTCCACGACAGGGGGCTGGGGCCAACGTCCTGACTTTC,TRBV19,TRBJ2-6,NA,TRBD1
CASRGDYGYTF,TGTGCCAGCAGGGGCGACTATGGCTACACCTTC,TRBV6-1,TRBJ1-2,NA,NA
CASSGGGMGETQYF,TGCGCCAGCAGTGGTGGAGGGATGGGAGAGACCCAGTACTTC,TRBV10-1,TRBJ2-5,NA,NA
CASAVSGQPQHF,TGTGCCAGCGCGGTCTCGGGTCAGCCCCAGCATTTT,TRBV6-1,TRBJ1-5,NA,NA
CASSSRLVGVVNTQYF,TGTGCCAGCAGCTCTCGACTAGTGGGGGTGGTGAATACGCAGTATTTT,TRBV7-2,TRBJ2-3,NA,NA
CASIPRGAHYGYTF,TGTGCCAGCATTCCTCGGGGGGCCCACTATGGCTACACCTTC,TRBV28,TRBJ1-2,NA,NA
CASSGTDGFAYEQYF,TGTGCCAGCAGCGGAACTGACGGATTCGCCTACGAGCAGTACTTC,TRBV6-1,TRBJ2-7,NA,NA
CASSLPGTVGRTQYF,TGTGCCAGCAGCTTACCTGGGACAGTTGGTAGGACCCAGTACTTC,TRBV13,TRBJ2-5,NA,TRBD1
CASGLERTGTGELFF,TGTGCTAGTGGTTTGGAAAGGACAGGGACCGGGGAGCTGTTTTTT,TRBV12-5,TRBJ2-2,NA,TRBD1
CAISESTGGSWAEKLFF,TGTGCCATCAGTGAGTCGACAGGTGGTAGTTGGGCTGAAAAACTGTTTTTT,TRBV10-3,TRBJ1-4,NA,NA
CASSLAVGGGLAYEQYF,TGTGCCAGCAGCTTGGCCGTTGGGGGCGGGCTTGCCTACGAGCAGTACTTC,TRBV5-8,TRBJ2-7,NA,NA
CASRRGGTDTQYF,TGTGCCAGTCGTAGGGGAGGAACAGATACGCAGTATTTT,TRBV28,TRBJ2-3,NA,NA
CASSGTPNYGYTF,TGTGCCAGCAGCGGCACACCTAACTATGGCTACACCTTC,TRBV28,TRBJ1-2,few,NA
CASSNSGSLSDTQYF,TGTGCCAGCAGCAATAGCGGGAGTTTATCAGATACGCAGTATTTT,TRBV28,TRBJ2-3,few,TRBD2
CASTGGVGEQYF,TGCGCCAGCACGGGAGGCGTTGGCGAGCAGTACTTC,TRBV10-2,TRBJ2-7,NA,TRBD2
CASSPGQVGGYEQYF,TGTGCCAGCTCACCAGGACAGGTCGGGGGTTACGAGCAGTACTTC,TRBV18,TRBJ2-7,NA,NA
CSASDNYGYTF,TGCAGTGCTAGTGATAACTATGGCTACACCTTC,TRBV20-1,TRBJ1-2,NA,NA
CASSGPTRGEQFF,TGTGCCAGCAGTGGGCCCACTCGCGGTGAGCAGTTCTTC,TRBV6-4,TRBJ2-1,NA,NA
CASSMVKVSGSQRSQETQYF,TGTGCCAGTAGTATGGTAAAAGTTAGCGGGAGCCAAAGAAGCCAAGAGACCCAGTACTTC,TRBV19,TRBJ2-5,NA,TRBD2
CASSIGTVGYGYTF,TGTGCCAGCAGCATCGGGACAGTTGGCTATGGCTACACCTTC,TRBV28,TRBJ1-2,NA,TRBD1
CASSTLNSYQETQYF,TGTGCCAGCAGCACCCTTAACAGTTACCAAGAGACCCAGTACTTC,TRBV5-6,TRBJ2-5,NA,NA
CASSKVSGSPSYNEQFF,TGTGCCAGCAGCAAAGTTAGCGGGAGCCCCTCCTACAATGAGCAGTTCTTC,TRBV21-1,TRBJ2-1,NA,NA
CASSLGRELGNTEAFF,TGTGCCAGCAGCTTGGGTCGGGAATTGGGGAACACTGAAGCTTTCTTT,TRBV7-8,TRBJ1-1,NA,NA
CASSDQYPQSGFAYEQYF,TGTGCCAGCAGTGACCAGTACCCGCAGTCAGGCTTCGCCTACGAGCAGTACTTC,TRBV6-1,TRBJ2-7,NA,NA
CASSIGGGMSFNQPQHF,TGTGCCAGTAGTATAGGAGGGGGGATGAGCTTCAATCAGCCCCAGCATTTT,TRBV19,TRBJ1-5,NA,NA
CASSHTYREQETQYF,TGCGCCAGCAGCCACACCTACAGGGAACAGGAGACCCAGTACTTC,TRBV4-1,TRBJ2-5,NA,NA
CASSTGTSRNTIYF,TGCGCCAGCAGCACCGGGACATCCAGAAACACCATATATTTT,TRBV5-1,TRBJ1-3,once,NA
CASSPPTLKESEQFF,TGTGCCAGCTCACCACCGACCCTAAAGGAGTCTGAGCAGTTCTTC,TRBV18,TRBJ2-1,NA,NA
CASSPGTQETQYF,TGTGCCAGCAGCCCCGGGACCCAAGAGACCCAGTACTTC,TRBV7-2,TRBJ2-5,NA,NA
CASSPSPQGYEQYF,TGTGCCAGTAGTCCGAGCCCACAGGGCTACGAGCAGTACTTC,TRBV19,TRBJ2-7,NA,NA
CASSFGTGVSEQYF,TGTGCCAGTAGTTTCGGGACAGGGGTGAGCGAGCAGTACTTC,TRBV19,TRBJ2-7,NA,TRBD1
CASSLGLAVTDTQYF,TGTGCCAGCAGCCTCGGACTAGCGGTCACAGATACGCAGTATTTT,TRBV7-6,TRBJ2-3,NA,TRBD2
CASSFEPGLGTDTQYF,TGCGCCAGCAGCTTTGAACCGGGACTAGGCACAGATACGCAGTATTTT,TRBV5-1,TRBJ2-3,NA,TRBD2
CASSQSAGDWGEQFF,TGTGCCAGCAGCCAATCAGCGGGAGACTGGGGAGAGCAGTTCTTC,TRBV4-2,TRBJ2-1,few,TRBD2
CASSPKTSSYNEQFF,TGTGCCAGCAGCCCAAAGACTAGCTCCTACAATGAGCAGTTCTTC,TRBV7-2,TRBJ2-1,NA,NA
CATSRDRTVSTEAFF,TGTGCCACCAGCAGAGATAGGACAGTCAGCACTGAAGCTTTCTTT,TRBV15,TRBJ1-1,NA,NA
CASRGQMGLGNTGELFF,TGTGCCAGCAGGGGCCAAATGGGACTAGGGAACACCGGGGAGCTGTTTTTT,TRBV4-2,TRBJ2-2,NA,TRBD2
CASSSYWEAGNQPQHF,TGTGCCAGCAGTTCTTATTGGGAGGCAGGGAATCAGCCCCAGCATTTT,TRBV28,TRBJ1-5,once,NA
CAAWIGNTEAFF,TGTGCCGCTTGGATTGGGAACACTGAAGCTTTCTTT,TRBV6-1,TRBJ1-1,NA,NA
CASSLTTGTGHEQYF,TGTGCCAGCAGCTTAACCACCGGGACAGGGCACGAGCAGTACTTC,TRBV7-3,TRBJ2-7,NA,TRBD1
CASSYQTGPQETQYF,TGTGCCAGCAGCTACCAGACAGGGCCCCAAGAGACCCAGTACTTC,TRBV7-2,TRBJ2-5,NA,TRBD1
CASNNGLQGNEQFF,TGTGCCAGCAATAACGGCCTCCAAGGGAATGAGCAGTTCTTC,TRBV9,TRBJ2-1,NA,NA
CASGRAGGDTEAFF,TGTGCCAGCGGACGAGCGGGGGGCGACACTGAAGCTTTCTTT,TRBV25-1,TRBJ1-1,NA,NA
CASSSPLAGADTQYF,TGCGCCAGCAGCTCCCCACTAGCGGGGGCTGATACGCAGTATTTT,TRBV5-1,TRBJ2-3,NA,TRBD2
CASSPQGVRSNQPQHF,TGTGCCAGCTCACCCCAGGGGGTTCGCAGCAATCAGCCCCAGCATTTT,TRBV18,TRBJ1-5,NA,TRBD1
CASSPYPAPYEQYF,TGTGCCAGCAGCCCATACCCAGCCCCCTACGAGCAGTACTTC,TRBV14,TRBJ2-7,NA,NA
CASRARAYNEQFF,TGTGCCAGCAGGGCCCGGGCCTACAATGAGCAGTTCTTC,TRBV7-9,TRBJ2-1,NA,NA
CASSYSETNYGYTF,TGTGCCAGCAGTTACTCAGAAACTAACTATGGCTACACCTTC,TRBV6-6,TRBJ1-2,NA,NA
CASRLAGADTQYF,TGTGCCAGTAGACTAGCGGGAGCAGATACGCAGTATTTT,TRBV5-8,TRBJ2-3,NA,TRBD2